The 26 T cell receptor beta chains below come from one sample, sequenced in a study of T cell changes during pregnancy in multiple sclerosis. TCRdb keeps only in-frame clones here, not all; method: immunoSEQ multiplex PCR. The sample records 83,000 or so clones, over 85% being singletons. Sequences were derived from peripheral blood, sampled after pregnancy. The receptors were gathered from a female donor in good health, enrolled as a control in a pregnancy study.

The chain combines TRBV5-1 with TRBJ2-5; 8 bases match TRBD2. J was trimmed by 5 bases and V by 4 bases; bases with no gene match: 7. Per the germline V gene, CDR1 is SGHRS and CDR2 is YFSETQ. This CDR3 comprises 14 residues. The CDR3 is CASSDQRETETQYF. Here the CDR3 DNA reads TGCGCCAGCAGCGATCAGCGGGAGACGGAGACCCAGTACTTC.

The chain employs TRBV5-1 and TRBJ2-7; the D is unclear. Germline CDR1 SGHRS, CDR2 YFSETQ. Trimming took off 3 bases at V and 0 bases at J, with 4 bases between the two ends. The CDR3 is 12 amino acids. The CDR3 is CASSSSSYEQYF. CDR3 coding DNA: TGCGCCAGCAGCTCCAGCTCCTACGAGCAGTACTTC.

V is TRBV30 and J is TRBJ2-1; TRBD1 might be the D (5 bases). V shed 2 bases and J shed 7 bases, with 9 bases lying between them. Looked up from germline, CDR1 is GTSNPN and CDR2 is SVGIG (reference sequence). There are 12 residues in the CDR3. The CDR3 DNA reads as TGTGCCTGGAGTTTAACAGGTAATGAGCAGTTCTTC. It yields the protein CAWSLTGNEQFF.

CDR3 DNA: TGCGCCAGCAGCCTGGTGACACAGGGAAACACCGGGGAGCTGTTTTTT. This encodes CASSLVTQGNTGELFF. J is TRBJ2-2 and V is TRBV5-1; the D gene is possibly TRBD1 (6 bases). Germline V gene sequence: CDR1 SGHRS, CDR2 YFSETQ. The CDR3 covers 16 residues. Trimming took 4 bases from V and 2 from J, leaving 15 bases between them. Variable domain in full (rest from reference TRBV5-1 and TRBJ2-2): KAGVTQTPRYLIKTRGQQVTLSCSPISGHRSVSWYQQTPGQGLQFLFEYFSETQRNKGNFPGRFSGRQFSNSRSEMNVSTLELGDSALYLCASSLVTQGNTGELFFGEGSRLTVL.

The gene calls are TRBV4-1 and TRBJ1-1; D is ambiguous. Germline V CDR1 and CDR2: MGHRA, YSYEKL. CDR3 size: 15 residues. V lost 1 base, J lost 4 bases, and 13 bases lay in between. In DNA, the CDR3 is TGCGCCAGCAGCCAAGGTGAGGGAATCGGCACTGAAGCTTTCTTT. It codes for CASSQGEGIGTEAFF.

The chain couples TRBV27 to TRBJ1-2; D perhaps matches TRBD1 (5 bases). CDR1 and CDR2 from the germline V gene are MNHEY and SMNVEV (reference sequence). V dropped 5 bases and J dropped 5 bases, with 15 bases sitting between them. The CDR3 consists of 14 residues. The CDR3 nucleotides read TGTGCCAGCAGTGGCGCCTCACCAGGGTATGGCTACACCTTC. This gives the protein CASSGASPGYGYTF.

The rearrangement links TRBV5-4 to TRBJ2-5; D may be TRBD2 (6 bases). CDR1 and CDR2 from the germline V gene are SGHNT and YYREEE (reference sequence). Trimming took 0 bases from V and 5 from J, leaving 14 bases between them. The CDR3 extends over 15 amino acids. The CDR3 protein is CASSLELGGMETQYF. The CDR3 DNA reads as TGTGCCAGCAGCTTGGAGCTGGGCGGGATGGAGACCCAGTACTTC.

The chain employs TRBV5-6 and TRBJ2-5; a possible D gene is TRBD1 (5 bases). Trimming cost V 1 base and J 1 base, with 8 bases left between them. Per the germline V gene, CDR1 is SGHDT and CDR2 is YYEEEE. The CDR3 is 14 amino acids. The CDR3 DNA sequence: TGTGCCAGCAGCTTGACAGGCAGCCAAGAGACCCAGTACTTC. Its translation: CASSLTGSQETQYF.

The gene calls are TRBV11-2 and TRBJ2-7, with 7 bases fitting TRBD1. V was pared by 1 base and J by 3 bases, with 3 bases of the junction left unmatched. This CDR3 region has 14 residues. Germline V gene lookup returns CDR1 SGHAT and CDR2 FQNNGV. CDR3 sequence: CASSLGAGGYEQYF. As DNA, the CDR3 is TGTGCCAGCAGCTTAGGGGCAGGGGGCTACGAGCAGTACTTC.

V and J are TRBV4-1 and TRBJ2-3, with 10 bases lining up with TRBD2. The CDR3 consists of 18 residues. CDR1 is MGHRA, CDR2 YSYEKL, per germline. The V segment lost 0 bases and the J segment 2 bases; nucleotides outside the gene matches: 8. In nucleotides, the CDR3 is TGCGCCAGCAGCCAAGACGGACCTGGACTAGCGGTCACAGATACGCAGTATTTT. Amino acid sequence: CASSQDGPGLAVTDTQYF.

This clone was recorded a few times. V and J are TRBV29-1 and TRBJ2-2; TRBD1 matches at 9 bases. J gave up 7 bases and V 3 bases, and 3 bases lay outside the gene matches. The germline gives CDR1 SQVTM, CDR2 ANQGSEA. This CDR3 is 13 amino acids long. CDR3 sequence: CSVERDRDGELFF. CDR3 DNA sequence: TGCAGCGTTGAGAGGGACAGGGACGGGGAGCTGTTTTTT.

The chain links TRBV7-9 to TRBJ2-1, with D perhaps TRBD1 (6 bases). The germline CDR1 and CDR2 sequences are SEHNR and FQNEAQ (reference sequence). V was pared by 3 bases and J by 6 bases, with 12 bases between. This CDR3 has 14 residues. CDR3 coding DNA: TGTGCCAGCAGCTTGACTACAGGGAGCAATGAGCAGTTCTTC. It specifies CASSLTTGSNEQFF.

This chain joins TRBV25-1 and TRBJ2-7; 9 nucleotides align to TRBD2. The CDR3 has 14 residues. Germline lookup yields CDR1 MGHDK and CDR2 SYGVNS. V lost 4 bases, J lost 4 bases, and 5 bases stayed unmatched. The CDR3 spells CASSAIAGAYEQYF. The CDR3 DNA reads TGTGCCAGCAGTGCGATAGCGGGAGCGTACGAGCAGTACTTC.

The chain links TRBV2 to TRBJ1-5; 11 bases are shared with TRBD1. Losses at the gene ends were 4 bases for V and 2 bases for J; bases not matched to a gene: 10. Per germline, CDR1 SNHLY and CDR2 FYNNEI. The CDR3 spans 18 residues. The DNA for the CDR3 is TGTGCCAGCAGTGTAGGGACAGGGGGGTCGGGGGGCAATCAGCCCCAGCATTTT. It encodes CASSVGTGGSGGNQPQHF.

V usage is TRBV28 and J usage is TRBJ2-7; D uncertain. Per the germline V gene, CDR1 is MDHEN and CDR2 is SYDVKM. This CDR3 is 11 amino acids long. V was pared by 3 bases and J by 5 bases, with 5 bases between. The CDR3 sequence: CASSFLNEQYF. The CDR3 bases are TGTGCCAGCAGTTTCCTAAACGAGCAGTACTTC. Complete variable domain (other parts from reference TRBV28 and TRBJ2-7): DVKVTQSSRYLVKRTGEKVFLECVQDMDHENMFWYRQDPGLGLRLIYFSYDVKMKEKGDIPEGYSVSREKKERFSLILESASTNQTSMYLCASSFLNEQYFGPGTRLTVT.

The CDR3 coding sequence is TGTGCCAGCAGCTTTAGTAAGACTAATGAAAAACTGTTTTTT. Its protein is CASSFSKTNEKLFF. The chain employs TRBV7-9 and TRBJ1-4; D not resolved. CDR1 is SEHNR, CDR2 FQNEAQ, per germline (reference sequence). The length of the CDR3 is 14 residues. The germline V and J ends were trimmed by 3 bases and 2 bases, with 7 bases remaining between them.

The chain uses TRBV6-1 and TRBJ1-4; D is ambiguous. Germline V gene lookup returns CDR1 MNHNS and CDR2 SASEGT. The CDR3 loop spans 11 amino acids. Trimming stripped 1 base from V and 8 bases from J, with 2 bases between. The CDR3 reads CASSEVEKLFF. In DNA, the CDR3 is TGTGCCAGCAGTGAAGTAGAAAAACTGTTTTTT.

The genes are TRBV28 and TRBJ2-5; possible D gene TRBD2, 6 bases. Trimming left V 4 bases short and J 5 bases short, with 17 bases between. Germline lookup yields CDR1 MDHEN and CDR2 SYDVKM. This CDR3 comprises 15 residues. The DNA for the CDR3 is TGTGCCAGCAGTTCCCTCGGGGGTCTCGGGGAGACCCAGTACTTC. It translates to CASSSLGGLGETQYF. Looking up the rest from reference TRBV28 and TRBJ2-5 gives the full variable domain: DVKVTQSSRYLVKRTGEKVFLECVQDMDHENMFWYRQDPGLGLRLIYFSYDVKMKEKGDIPEGYSVSREKKERFSLILESASTNQTSMYLCASSSLGGLGETQYFGPGTRLLVL.

V gene TRBV6-5 combines with J gene TRBJ1-1; no definite D call. Germline-derived CDR1 and CDR2 are MNHEY and SVGAGI. The V end lost 6 bases, the J end lost 5 bases, and 7 bases lay between the germline ends. The CDR3 length is 11 residues. The CDR3 region has the DNA TGTGCCAGCAGAATGAGGACTGAAGCTTTCTTT. Its protein is CASRMRTEAFF.

The chain links TRBV27 to TRBJ2-7; 9 bases match TRBD1. CDR1 MNHEY and CDR2 SMNVEV come from the germline V gene (reference sequence). The length of the CDR3 is 14 residues. Losses at the gene ends were 4 bases for V and 4 bases for J; bases not matched to a gene: 5. The CDR3 nucleotides read TGTGCCAGCAGTTCCCTGGGGACAGGGTACGAGCAGTACTTC. Its translation is CASSSLGTGYEQYF.

The chain recombines TRBV6-1 with TRBJ2-7, with 8 bases fitting TRBD1. Germline values: CDR1 MNHNS, CDR2 SASEGT. Losses at the gene ends were 10 bases for V and 4 bases for J; bases not matched to a gene: 12. This CDR3 has 14 amino acids. CDR3 sequence: CAISAGTGNYEQYF. The CDR3 nucleotides are TGTGCCATTTCAGCCGGGACAGGTAATTACGAGCAGTACTTC.

The J gene is TRBJ2-3, the V gene TRBV27; D gene uncertain. Per germline, CDR1 MNHEY and CDR2 SMNVEV (reference sequence). V lost 3 bases, J lost 3 bases, and 7 bases lay in between. The CDR3 is 13 amino acids. The CDR3 DNA follows: TGTGCCAGCAGTTTCCGGGTTACAGATACGCAGTATTTT. It encodes CASSFRVTDTQYF.

The J gene is TRBJ2-1, the V gene TRBV13, with 7 bases identical to TRBD2. V trimming: 5 bases; J trimming: 10 bases; junction bases outside the gene matches: 5. The CDR3 spans 12 residues. Germline CDR1 reads PRHDT; CDR2 reads FYEKMQ (reference sequence). The chain's CDR3 is CASSQEGGEQFF. In nucleotides, the CDR3 is TGTGCCAGCAGCCAAGAGGGAGGGGAGCAGTTCTTC.

The genes are TRBV4-1 and TRBJ2-1, with a possible D match to TRBD2 (5 bases). V lost 0 bases and J lost 4, with 10 bases in between. Germline lookup yields CDR1 MGHRA and CDR2 YSYEKL. The CDR3 is made up of 15 amino acids. CDR3 residues: CASSQEVTRYNEQFF. The CDR3 region has the DNA TGCGCCAGCAGCCAAGAGGTAACTAGATACAATGAGCAGTTCTTC.

The genes are TRBV27 and TRBJ2-7; TRBD2 is a possible D gene (5 bases). The ends were cut back, 6 bases at V and 3 bases at J, with 12 bases in the middle. Germline CDR1 is MNHEY and CDR2 is SMNVEV (reference sequence). The CDR3 runs 13 residues. The DNA for the CDR3 is TGTGCCAGCAGATCCGAGAGGGTCTACGAGCAGTACTTC. This codes for CASRSERVYEQYF.

This chain uses TRBV19 with TRBJ2-1, with TRBD2 matching over 7 bases. Germline trimming cut 5 bases from V and 2 bases from J; bases unmatched to any gene: 3. Germline lookup yields CDR1 LNHDA and CDR2 SQIVND (reference sequence). The CDR3 length is 14 residues. CDR3 DNA sequence: TGTGCCAGTAGTGTGGCGGGAGCCTACAATGAGCAGTTCTTC. Protein: CASSVAGAYNEQFF. Full variable domain (missing parts from reference TRBV19 and TRBJ2-1): DGGITQSPKYLFRKEGQNVTLSCEQNLNHDAMYWYRQDPGQGLRLIYYSQIVNDFQKGDIAEGYSVSREKKESFPLTVTSAQKNPTAFYLCASSVAGAYNEQFFGPGTRLTVL.